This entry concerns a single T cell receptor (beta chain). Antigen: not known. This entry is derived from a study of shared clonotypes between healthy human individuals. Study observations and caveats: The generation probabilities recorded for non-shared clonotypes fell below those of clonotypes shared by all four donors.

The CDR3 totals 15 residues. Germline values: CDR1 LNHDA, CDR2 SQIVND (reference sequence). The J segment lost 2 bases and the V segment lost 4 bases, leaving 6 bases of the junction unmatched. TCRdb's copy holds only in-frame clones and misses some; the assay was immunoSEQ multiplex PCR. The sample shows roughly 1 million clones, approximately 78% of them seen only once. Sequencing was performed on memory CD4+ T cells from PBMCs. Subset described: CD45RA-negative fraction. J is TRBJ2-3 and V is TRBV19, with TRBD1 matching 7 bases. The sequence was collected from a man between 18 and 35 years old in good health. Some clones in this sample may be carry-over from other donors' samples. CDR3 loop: CASSTRQGYTDTQYF. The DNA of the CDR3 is TGTGCCAGTAGTACCAGACAGGGATACACAGATACGCAGTATTTT. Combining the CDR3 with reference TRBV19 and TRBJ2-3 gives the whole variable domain DGGITQSPKYLFRKEGQNVTLSCEQNLNHDAMYWYRQDPGQGLRLIYYSQIVNDFQKGDIAEGYSVSREKKESFPLTVTSAQKNPTAFYLCASSTRQGYTDTQYFGPGTRLTVL.